The 2 T cell receptor beta chains listed next were all sequenced from one sample in a study of shared clonotypes between healthy human individuals. Here immunoSEQ multiplex PCR was the method, and the copy in TCRdb shows in-frame clones only, minus some. The sample has about 1.1 million clones; roughly 77% are singletons. Source material: memory CD4+ T cells from PBMCs. Described subset: CD45RA-negative fraction. These receptors were collected from a man aged 18 to 30 in good health. Some clones in this sample may be carry-over from other donors' samples.

The V gene is TRBV28, the J gene TRBJ1-1; weak D call: TRBD1 (5 bases). Germline V lookup: CDR1 MDHEN, CDR2 SYDVKM. Trimming shortened V by 2 bases and J by 7 bases, and 11 bases separated the two germline ends. The CDR3 sequence is 13 residues long. CDR3 sequence reads: CASSLGGTGEAFF. The CDR3 region has the DNA TGTGCCAGCAGTTTAGGGGGAACGGGTGAAGCTTTCTTT.

This rearrangement joins TRBV27 to TRBJ1-4; D is perhaps TRBD1 (5 bases). Trimming took 6 bases from V and 6 from J, leaving 23 bases between them. Germline V CDR1 and CDR2: MNHEY, SMNVEV (reference sequence). This CDR3 region has 17 residues. CDR3 nucleotide sequence: TGTGCCAGCAGCCGGAGCGGATTGGGGCGCCGGGATGAAAAACTGTTTTTT. Translated, it gives CASSRSGLGRRDEKLFF.